The 10 T cell receptor beta chains presented below share a single source sample, sequenced in a study of blood T cell repertoires in COVID-19. Produced via immunoSEQ multiplex PCR; TCRdb's table is partial and in-frame only. Of tens of thousands of clones listed, 89% were seen once; the top ten hold about 4.9%. Sequencing was performed on peripheral blood. All receptors derive from a woman aged 45 to 65 with active COVID-19.

J is TRBJ2-2 and V is TRBV10-3; the D is unclear. CDR3 length: 12 amino acids. Germline V gene data show CDR1 as ENHRY and CDR2 as SYGVKD. The V gene lost 4 bases and the J gene lost 5 bases, with 5 bases spanning the gap. The CDR3 sequence is CAISATTGELFF. CDR3 DNA: TGTGCCATCAGTGCGACAACCGGGGAGCTGTTTTTT.

This chain uses TRBV27 with TRBJ2-7; D might be TRBD1 (5 bases). CDR1 and CDR2 (germline): MNHEY, SMNVEV (reference sequence). This CDR3 contains 14 residues. V was clipped by 2 bases and J by 2 bases, with 10 bases between them. The CDR3 here is CASSLRTGPYEQYF. For the CDR3, the DNA is TGTGCCAGCAGTTTAAGAACAGGCCCCTACGAGCAGTACTTC.

The gene calls are TRBV5-6 and TRBJ1-5; 7 bases match TRBD1. Germline V gene lookup returns CDR1 SGHDT and CDR2 YYEEEE. V dropped 3 bases and J dropped 2; count of bases not matched to a gene: 2. CDR3 size: 14 residues. The CDR3 sequence is CASSSGQGNQPQHF. CDR3 sequence (DNA): TGTGCCAGCAGCTCCGGACAGGGCAATCAGCCCCAGCATTTT.

This clone appeared a few times. This sequence joins TRBV2 and TRBJ1-5; no clear D. Germline V lookup: CDR1 SNHLY, CDR2 FYNNEI. V lost 7 bases to trimming and J lost 6 bases, with 16 bases between them. The CDR3 contains 14 residues. DNA for the CDR3: TGTGCCAGCACCGAGGAGGTAGGAGGTCAGCCCCAGCATTTT. This translates into CASTEEVGGQPQHF.

V gene TRBV5-1 combines with J gene TRBJ2-1, with 11 bases identical to TRBD2. The J segment lost 8 bases and the V segment lost 0 bases, leaving 4 bases of the junction unmatched. The CDR3 has 15 amino acids. Germline V gene lookup returns CDR1 SGHRS and CDR2 YFSETQ. CDR3 region: CASSLAGLAGYEQFF. Here the CDR3 DNA reads TGCGCCAGCAGCTTGGCAGGACTAGCGGGTTATGAGCAGTTCTTC. Supplemented by reference TRBV5-1 and TRBJ2-1, the full variable domain reads KAGVTQTPRYLIKTRGQQVTLSCSPISGHRSVSWYQQTPGQGLQFLFEYFSETQRNKGNFPGRFSGRQFSNSRSEMNVSTLELGDSALYLCASSLAGLAGYEQFFGPGTRLTVL.

The rearrangement uses TRBV20-1 and TRBJ1-2; D might be TRBD1 (5 bases). The CDR3 is 10 residues long. Looked up from germline, CDR1 is DFQATT and CDR2 is SNEGSKA (reference sequence). Trimming removed 5 bases at V and 7 bases at J, with 8 bases between. CDR3 nucleotide sequence: TGCAGTGCTTCCCAGGGTGGCTACACCTTC. It codes for CSASQGGYTF.

The rearrangement links TRBV5-5 to TRBJ1-2, with TRBD1 matching 10 bases. The V and J ends lost 5 bases and 3 bases, in that order; junction bases with no gene match: 7. There are 15 residues in the CDR3. Germline V gene lookup returns CDR1 SGHKS and CDR2 YYEKEE (reference sequence). CDR3 DNA sequence: TGTGCCAGCAGTTCGGCCGGGACAGGGGACTATGGCTACACCTTC. Translated: CASSSAGTGDYGYTF.

About this clone: Additional DNA sequences in this sample encode the identical CDR3. This chain connects TRBV7-9 to TRBJ2-5; D remains unclear. Germline CDR1 is SEHNR and CDR2 is FQNEAQ (reference sequence). V was pared by 0 bases and J by 4 bases, with 9 bases between. The CDR3 spans 14 residues. CDR3 amino acids: CASSLATSVETQYF. The CDR3 bases are TGTGCCAGCAGCTTAGCCACCAGCGTAGAGACCCAGTACTTC.

This chain connects TRBV19 to TRBJ2-3; 9 positions agree with TRBD2. The germline gives CDR1 LNHDA, CDR2 SQIVND (reference sequence). This CDR3 is built from 16 residues. The trim removed 5 bases at V and 1 base at J, leaving 7 bases unmatched. DNA of the CDR3: TGTGCCAGTAGTCCCTCTCGGACTAGCGGCACAGATACGCAGTATTTT. Residues: CASSPSRTSGTDTQYF.

The chain has TRBV4-1 and TRBJ1-1, with D hard to call. V shed 1 base and J shed 8 bases, with 11 bases lying between them. The CDR3 spans 13 residues. The V gene's germline CDR1 is MGHRA and CDR2 YSYEKL. The CDR3 region has the DNA TGCGCCAGCAGCCAAGGGGTTGCGGGCGAAGCTTTCTTT. It yields the protein CASSQGVAGEAFF.